The following is a TCR beta chain sequence with its context. The data are from a study of patients and donors after allogeneic stem cell transplantation. CDR3 length: 12 residues. The V gene lost 2 bases and the J gene lost 7 bases, with 6 bases spanning the gap. The germline V gene encodes CDR1 SGHRS and CDR2 YFSETQ. TCRdb re-called the RT-PCR reads with MiXCR, one entry per CDR3 protein. Here the sample spans over 130,000 distinct CDR3 sequences, 30% to 45% being singletons. The material sequenced was blood, either unsorted or a sorted T cell fraction (not recorded which). The sequence came from a human donor who was either an allogeneic HSCT recipient or a stem cell or donor lymphocyte infusion donor (not recorded which). It is not recorded whose cells these are; they may come from a transplant donor. The chain links TRBV5-1 to TRBJ1-4; D is uncertain. The CDR3 here is CASSFSFEKLFF. In DNA, the CDR3 is TGCGCCAGCAGCTTCTCTTTTGAAAAACTGTTTTTT.